This TCR beta chain appears in the sequencing data of a study of CD8+ T cells in alopecia areata. Across the whole study: At a dose of 5 to 10 mg twice daily, oral tofacitinib was given to treated patients. A 6-month period off drug followed tofacitinib, which lasted 6 to 18 months. Study-level results: In lesional scalp, particularly from alopecia totalis/universalis, clonality was higher than in normal scalp.

This clone came up a few times. What it recognizes is unknown. It was from alopecia areata patients that lesional scalp punch biopsies and peripheral blood were collected. Investigators isolated RNA and reverse transcribed it into cDNA to act as the sequencing template. Sequencing used immunoSEQ multiplex PCR; TCRdb keeps in-frame clones, though not all of them. The table includes about 120,000 clones, 35% to 45% detected once. The germline V gene encodes CDR1 SQVTM and CDR2 ANQGSEA. Deletions cut 6 bases from V and 1 base from J, with 7 bases between. The CDR3 is 13 amino acids. The TCR sequence derives from a human donor with alopecia areata. Sequencing input: CD4+ T cells sorted from blood. The V gene is TRBV29-1, the J gene TRBJ2-6; unclear D gene. CDR3 loop: CSVSASGANVLTF. The CDR3 DNA is TGCAGCGTCTCAGCGTCTGGGGCCAACGTCCTGACTTTC.